This TCR beta chain comes out of a study of T cell repertoires in cytomegalovirus infection. Study-wide background: HLA-B-restricted CMV epitopes that are well studied were used alongside recently identified HLA-C-restricted ones. Both a matching HLA type and CMV infection were indicated by public TCR beta signatures. The study's findings and limits: Individuals carrying CMV plus the relevant HLA were identified by cumulative frequency of public TCR beta families.

This clonotype was seen a few times. Antigen: not known. Per germline, CDR1 SGHTA and CDR2 FQGNSA. The CDR3 extends over 16 amino acids. The ends lost 0 bases at V and 5 bases at J; junction bases unmatched: 4. TCRdb recomputed calls from the reads with MiXCR, one row per CDR3 protein. The sample gives about 700,000 distinct CDR3 sequences, roughly a third of which show up once; 15% to 20% is in the top ten. This specimen consisted of cultured PBMCs, obtained from culture after CMV antigen stimulation. This clonotype was sampled from a human donor in good health (CMV status not recorded). Some clones in this sample may be carry-over from other donors' samples. The rearrangement links TRBV7-2 to TRBJ2-1, with 10 nucleotides matching TRBD2. This CDR3 is CASSLAASGSHNEQFF. The CDR3 region has the DNA TGTGCCAGCAGCTTAGCCGCTAGCGGGAGTCACAATGAGCAGTTCTTC. Variable domain in full (rest from reference TRBV7-2 and TRBJ2-1): GAGVSQSPSNKVTEKGKDVELRCDPISGHTALYWYRQSLGQGLEFLIYFQGNSAPDKSGLPSDRFSAERTGGSVSTLTIQRTQQEDSAVYLCASSLAASGSHNEQFFGPGTRLTVL.